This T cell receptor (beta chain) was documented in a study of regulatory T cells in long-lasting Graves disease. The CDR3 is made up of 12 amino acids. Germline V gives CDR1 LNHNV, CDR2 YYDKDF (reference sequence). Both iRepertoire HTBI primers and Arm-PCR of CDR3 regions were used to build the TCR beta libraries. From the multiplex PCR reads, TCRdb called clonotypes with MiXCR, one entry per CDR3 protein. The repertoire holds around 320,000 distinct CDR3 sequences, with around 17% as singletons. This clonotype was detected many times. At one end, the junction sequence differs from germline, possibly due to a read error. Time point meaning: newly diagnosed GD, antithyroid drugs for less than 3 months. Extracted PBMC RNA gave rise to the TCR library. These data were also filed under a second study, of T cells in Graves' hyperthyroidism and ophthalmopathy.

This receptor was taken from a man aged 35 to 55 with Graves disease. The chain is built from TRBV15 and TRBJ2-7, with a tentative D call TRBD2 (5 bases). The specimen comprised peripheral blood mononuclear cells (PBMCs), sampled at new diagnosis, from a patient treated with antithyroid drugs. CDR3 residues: CATSRDGLDGIF. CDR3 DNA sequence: TGTGCCACCAGCAGAGATGGGTTAGACGGGATCTTC.